The 11 T cell receptor beta chains below come from one sample, sequenced in a study of blood T cell repertoires in COVID-19. Repertoires were generated with immunoSEQ multiplex PCR, while TCRdb's copy carries only in-frame clones and drops some. The table shows about 74,000 clones, with 85% to 90% occurring only once. Sequenced input: peripheral blood. These receptors all come from a woman of 80 years or more with active or convalescent COVID-19.

The rearrangement joins TRBV7-6 to TRBJ2-7, with 7 nucleotides matching TRBD1. CDR3 length: 15 amino acids. The V segment lost 1 base and the J segment 0 bases; nucleotides outside the gene matches: 3. The germline CDR1 and CDR2 sequences are SGHVS and FNYEAQ. CDR3 amino acids: CASSLDRGSSYEQYF. The CDR3 nucleotides read TGTGCCAGCAGCTTAGACAGGGGAAGCTCCTACGAGCAGTACTTC.

The V gene is TRBV15, the J gene TRBJ2-7, with D possibly being TRBD2 (6 bases). CDR3 length: 12 residues. V lost 11 bases and J lost 7, with 18 bases in between. The germline CDR1 and CDR2 sequences are LNHNV and YYDKDF (reference sequence). The CDR3 is CAAGPAGEEQYF. CDR3 coding DNA: TGTGCCGCGGGGCCAGCTGGGGAGGAGCAGTACTTC.

The V gene is TRBV27, the J gene TRBJ1-1; TRBD1 is a possible D gene (5 bases). Per the germline V gene, CDR1 is MNHEY and CDR2 is SMNVEV (reference sequence). Trimming cost V 2 bases and J 6 bases, with 22 bases left between them. CDR3 length: 17 amino acids. The CDR3: CASSLNEKWGTKAEAFF. CDR3 in DNA: TGTGCCAGCAGTTTAAACGAGAAGTGGGGGACTAAGGCTGAAGCTTTCTTT.

The chain joins TRBV9 to TRBJ2-7; 11 positions match TRBD1. The CDR3 is 15 residues long. Germline V lookup: CDR1 SGDLS, CDR2 YYNGEE. The J segment lost 7 bases and the V segment lost 2 bases, leaving 8 bases of the junction unmatched. The CDR3 sequence is CASSVLGQGAGEQYF. In DNA, the CDR3 is TGTGCCAGCAGCGTCCTCGGACAGGGGGCTGGAGAGCAGTACTTC.

V gene TRBV5-1 combines with J gene TRBJ1-2; unclear D gene. The germline V gene has CDR1 SGHRS and CDR2 YFSETQ. Trimming cost V 4 bases and J 4 bases, with 14 bases left between them. This CDR3 has 14 residues. The CDR3 DNA reads TGCGCCAGCAGCGAGACCCCGGGTACCTATGGCTACACCTTC. Translated: CASSETPGTYGYTF.

The chain combines TRBV12-3 or TRBV12-4 with TRBJ2-7; D remains ambiguous. The CDR3 is 11 amino acids. V gave up 3 bases and J gave up 2 bases, with 2 bases separating them. CDR3: CASSFAYEQYF. The DNA of the CDR3 is TGTGCCAGCAGTTTCGCCTACGAGCAGTACTTC.

The chain carries TRBV5-4 and TRBJ1-3; D not certain. V was trimmed by 3 bases and J by 0 bases, leaving 10 bases between them. The CDR3 spans 15 residues. CDR1 is SGHNT and CDR2 is YYREEE in the germline V gene (reference sequence). For the CDR3, the DNA is TGTGCCAGCAGCTCCCGTGGAGGCTCTGGAAACACCATATATTTT. This encodes CASSSRGGSGNTIYF.

This rearrangement joins TRBV4-3 to TRBJ1-2, with D perhaps matching TRBD1 (5 bases). The CDR3 runs 15 residues. Per germline, CDR1 LGHNA and CDR2 YSLEER. Deletions cut 4 bases from V and 4 bases from J, with 16 bases between. The CDR3 protein is CASSPGWGSAYGYTF. The CDR3, as DNA: TGCGCCAGCAGCCCCGGGTGGGGCAGCGCCTATGGCTACACCTTC.

The rearrangement joins TRBV18 to TRBJ2-1, with TRBD2 identical over 11 bases. This CDR3 is built from 15 residues. Losses at the gene ends were 4 bases for V and 5 bases for J; bases not matched to a gene: 4. The V gene's germline CDR1 is KGHSH and CDR2 LQKENI. This chain's CDR3 is CASSLSGGADNEQFF. DNA for the CDR3: TGTGCCAGCTCACTTAGCGGGGGGGCCGACAATGAGCAGTTCTTC. Filled out from reference TRBV18 and TRBJ2-1, the complete variable domain reads NAGVMQNPRHLVRRRGQEARLRCSPMKGHSHVYWYRQLPEEGLKFMVYLQKENIIDESGMPKERFSAEFPKEGPSILRIQQVVRGDSAAYFCASSLSGGADNEQFFGPGTRLTVL.

This chain connects TRBV27 to TRBJ2-3; 10 bases map to TRBD2. The germline V gene has CDR1 MNHEY and CDR2 SMNVEV (reference sequence). This CDR3 has 18 residues. V gave up 4 bases and J gave up 3 bases; unmatched junction bases: 13. CDR3 bases: TGTGCCAGCAGTTCGAGAGCGGGGGGGGATCGAGGGACAGATACGCAGTATTTT. This translates into CASSSRAGGDRGTDTQYF.

In this sample, this clone turned up a few times. The chain has TRBV5-1 and TRBJ1-5, with 11 nucleotides matching TRBD1. Germline values: CDR1 SGHRS, CDR2 YFSETQ. CDR3 size: 15 residues. V lost 5 bases to trimming and J lost 2 bases; unmatched junction nucleotides: 3. In nucleotides, the CDR3 is TGCGCCAGCAGTCGGACAGGGGGCGGCAATCAGCCCCAGCATTTT. Protein product: CASSRTGGGNQPQHF. Looking up the rest from reference TRBV5-1 and TRBJ1-5 gives the full variable domain: KAGVTQTPRYLIKTRGQQVTLSCSPISGHRSVSWYQQTPGQGLQFLFEYFSETQRNKGNFPGRFSGRQFSNSRSEMNVSTLELGDSALYLCASSRTGGGNQPQHFGDGTRLSIL.